Shown below are 32 T cell receptor beta chains from a single sample sequenced in a study of molecular identifiers for immune sequencing clone quantification. TCRdb reprocessed the PCR reads via MiXCR and lists one record per CDR3 protein. The sample has some 650,000 distinct CDR3 sequences, just under 20% seen once. The material sequenced was naive CD8+ T cells from blood, with Jurkat cell RNA spiked in. Indicated subset: FACS-sorted CD8+CD4-CCR7+CD45RA+ naive T cells. The receptors were sampled from a human donor in good health. Some libraries in this study had Jurkat cell RNA spiked in.

On this clonotype: A read error may account for a junction end that differs from germline. CDR3 protein: CAGSVREQYF. The CDR3 nucleotides are TGCGCCGGCAGTGTGCGCGAGCAGTACTTC. This chain uses TRBV28 with TRBJ2-7; D gene uncertain. CDR1 and CDR2 from the germline V gene are MDHEN and SYDVKM. The CDR3 runs 10 residues.

Details on this clonotype: Just one base apart from a much larger clone, this may be a read error. The genes are TRBV5-6 and TRBJ1-1; D ambiguous. The CDR3 has 8 amino acids. The germline V gene encodes CDR1 SGHDT and CDR2 YYEEEE. The CDR3 DNA reads TGTGCCCCCCAGCGGGCTCTCTTT. Translated, it gives CAPQRALF.

This clonotype appeared many times. The gene calls are TRBV5-5 and TRBJ1-4; possible D gene TRBD1, 6 bases. V gave up 4 bases and J gave up 0 bases, with 10 bases separating them. The CDR3 spans 15 residues. From germline, CDR1 is SGHKS and CDR2 YYEKEE (reference sequence). The CDR3 DNA reads as TGTGCCAGCAGCGGATGGACAGCAACTAATGAAAAACTGTTTTTT. This gives the protein CASSGWTATNEKLFF.

This clonotype occurred many times. The rearrangement uses TRBV6-5 and TRBJ2-7, with D tentatively TRBD2 (6 bases). The CDR3 extends over 14 amino acids. Trimming left V 0 bases short and J 7 bases short, with 13 bases between. Germline loops: CDR1 MNHEY, CDR2 SVGAGI. The CDR3, as DNA: TGTGCCAGCAGTTACTCTAGCGGAGCCTGGGAGCAGTACTTC. Its protein product is CASSYSSGAWEQYF.

As for this clonotype: A much larger clone sits a single nucleotide away, making a read error possible. The rearrangement uses TRBV10-3 and TRBJ2-5; 7 bases line up with TRBD2. Looked up from germline, CDR1 is ENHRY and CDR2 is SYGVKD. V shed 0 bases, J shed 1 base, and the junction held 5 bases outside the gene matches. This CDR3 region has 16 residues. The CDR3 DNA reads TGTGCCATCAGTGAGTCAAGGCTAGCGGCCCAAGAGACCCAGTACTTC. It is translated as CAISESRLAAQETQYF.

Points on this clonotype: In this CDR3 the conserved last residue, phenylalanine or tryptophan, is missing, so a read error is likely. The chain has TRBV5-1 and TRBJ2-5, with D tentatively TRBD2 (6 bases). The CDR3 sequence is 15 residues long. Trimming took 7 bases from V and 9 from J, leaving 25 bases between them. Per germline, CDR1 SGHRS and CDR2 YFSETQ. The CDR3 loop reads CASGKTASSGGAQYS. In DNA form, the CDR3 reads TGCGCCAGCGGAAAGACAGCCAGCTCCGGAGGGGCCCAGTACTCC.

In regard to this clonotype: A much larger clone lies a single base off, so this may be a read error. The V and J genes are TRBV5-1 and TRBJ2-7, with D possibly matching TRBD2 (6 bases). The CDR3 covers 14 residues. Germline loops: CDR1 SGHRS, CDR2 YFSETQ. Deletions cut 0 bases from V and 6 bases from J, with 13 bases between. For the CDR3, the DNA is TGCGCCAGCAGCTTGGATGGAGGGCCCTGCGAGCAGTACTTC. This sequence encodes CASSLDGGPCEQYF. The complete variable domain, with remaining parts taken from reference TRBV5-1 and TRBJ2-7, reads KAGVTQTPRYLIKTRGQQVTLSCSPISGHRSVSWYQQTPGQGLQFLFEYFSETQRNKGNFPGRFSGRQFSNSRSEMNVSTLELGDSALYLCASSLDGGPCEQYFGPGTRLTVT.

This clonotype appeared a few times. This rearrangement joins TRBV5-1 to TRBJ2-1; 8 nucleotides match TRBD2. The CDR3 totals 17 residues. V trimming: 4 bases; J trimming: 2 bases; junction bases outside the gene matches: 11. The germline gives CDR1 SGHRS, CDR2 YFSETQ. The CDR3, as DNA: TGCGCCAGCAGCCCGGGGGGGCGGGAGGACCCCTACAATGAGCAGTTCTTC. Encoded protein: CASSPGGREDPYNEQFF.

Details on this clonotype: A much larger clone is a single base away; this may be a read error. The J gene is TRBJ2-7, the V gene TRBV2; 8 positions match TRBD2. The CDR3 contains 17 residues. Germline V gene sequence: CDR1 SNHLY, CDR2 FYNNEI. The V gene end was trimmed by 5 bases and the J gene end by 5 bases; junction bases not matched to a gene: 17. The CDR3 DNA is TGTGCCAGCAGTCGCCCGGGACCAGCGGGAGTATTCCACGAGCAGTACTTC. This sequence encodes CASSRPGPAGVFHEQYF.

This clonotype was counted at least ten times. The chain has TRBV14 and TRBJ2-7; D gene uncertain. The V end lost 1 base, the J end lost 4 bases, and 11 bases lay between the germline ends. The CDR3 is 14 residues long. Germline values: CDR1 SGHDN, CDR2 FVKESK. CDR3 region: CASSQGIRLYEQYF. The DNA of the CDR3 is TGTGCCAGCAGCCAAGGAATACGGCTATACGAGCAGTACTTC.

The chain combines TRBV5-4 with TRBJ1-2; D not resolved. Germline CDR1 is SGHNT and CDR2 is YYREEE (reference sequence). Trimming shortened V by 5 bases and J by 7 bases, and 18 bases separated the two germline ends. There are 14 residues in the CDR3. The CDR3 region is CASRSPTSSGGYTF. The CDR3 DNA reads TGTGCCAGCAGGTCACCAACTTCGTCTGGTGGCTACACCTTC.

To note about this clonotype: Possible read error: a much larger clone is one base away. The J gene is TRBJ2-7, the V gene TRBV4-1; D remains ambiguous. The CDR3 runs to 13 residues. Germline V gives CDR1 MGHRA, CDR2 YSYEKL. CDR3 DNA: TGCGCCAGCGGCCAAGACCAACCCTACGAGCAGTACTTC. Amino acid sequence: CASGQDQPYEQYF.

This rearrangement joins TRBV7-6 to TRBJ2-2; 9 positions match TRBD2. Trimming cost V 8 bases and J 0 bases; bases outside gene matches: 13. This CDR3 is 18 amino acids long. Germline CDR1 is SGHVS and CDR2 is FNYEAQ. The CDR3 is CASGLLQRGETNTGELFF. CDR3 in DNA: TGTGCCAGCGGACTTTTGCAGCGGGGGGAAACGAACACCGGGGAGCTGTTTTTT.

In its sample, this clonotype was seen many times. The rearrangement links TRBV2 to TRBJ2-7; possibly TRBD1 or TRBD2 for D (5 bases each). From germline, CDR1 is SNHLY and CDR2 FYNNEI. CDR3 length: 14 amino acids. V was clipped by 6 bases and J by 4 bases, with 16 bases between them. The CDR3 here is CASSGTPTFYEQYF. The CDR3 DNA reads as TGTGCCAGCAGCGGGACGCCGACCTTTTACGAGCAGTACTTC. Complete variable domain (other parts from reference TRBV2 and TRBJ2-7): EPEVTQTPSHQVTQMGQEVILRCVPISNHLYFYWYRQILGQKVEFLVSFYNNEISEKSEIFDDQFSVERPDGSNFTLKIRSTKLEDSAMYFCASSGTPTFYEQYFGPGTRLTVT.

This clonotype appeared a few times. The genes are TRBV24-1 and TRBJ2-1; 9 bases agree with TRBD2. The CDR3 length is 15 residues. Germline V CDR1 and CDR2: KGHDR, SFDVKD. The V and J ends lost 2 bases and 5 bases, in that order; junction bases with no gene match: 3. For the CDR3, the DNA is TGTGCCACCAGTGATTCTAGCGGGAACAACAATGAGCAGTTCTTC. Translated: CATSDSSGNNNEQFF.

CDR3 nucleotide sequence: TGTGCCAGCAGTTTAAGTGTAGCGGGAGGAGTCCACGAGCAGTACTTC. Amino acid sequence: CASSLSVAGGVHEQYF. This chain connects TRBV28 to TRBJ2-7, with 10 nucleotides matching TRBD2. The CDR3 consists of 16 residues. V trimming: 2 bases; J trimming: 5 bases; junction bases outside the gene matches: 9. CDR1 and CDR2 from the germline V gene are MDHEN and SYDVKM.

A note on this clonotype: It may be a read error: a sequence one base away is much more abundant. The genes are TRBV7-8 and TRBJ1-1; D gene ambiguous. The germline gives CDR1 SGHVS, CDR2 FQNEAQ. The CDR3 is made up of 16 amino acids. CDR3 DNA sequence: TGTGCCAGCAGCTTAGCAGGATTAAGCCTGAACACTGAAGCTTCCTTT. Encoded protein: CASSLAGLSLNTEASF.

The V gene is TRBV4-1, the J gene TRBJ2-1; 14 bases agree with TRBD2. Germline V gives CDR1 MGHRA, CDR2 YSYEKL. CDR3 length equals 16 residues. V dropped 0 bases and J dropped 6; count of bases not matched to a gene: 1. In nucleotides, the CDR3 is TGCGCCAGCAGCCAAGAAGGACTAGCGGGGGGCAATGAGCAGTTCTTC. It is translated as CASSQEGLAGGNEQFF.

The sample holds one count of this clonotype. The junction and the germline gene differ at one end; a read error may be behind it. J is TRBJ2-1 and V is TRBV19, with TRBD1 as a possible D gene (7 bases). This CDR3 region has 14 residues. Germline V lookup: CDR1 LNHDA, CDR2 SQIVND (reference sequence). The CDR3 region is CASARQGGYNEQSF. CDR3 DNA: TGTGCCAGTGCCAGACAGGGAGGATACAATGAGCAGTCCTTC.

In this sample, this clonotype turned up many times. The CDR3: CASSQDPVAGPYEQYF. In DNA, the CDR3 is TGCGCCAGCAGCCAAGATCCGGTAGCGGGCCCCTACGAGCAGTACTTC. This rearrangement joins TRBV4-1 to TRBJ2-7, with TRBD2 identical over 7 bases. The CDR3 spans 16 residues. V shed 0 bases, J shed 2 bases, and the junction held 7 bases outside the gene matches. The germline V gene has CDR1 MGHRA and CDR2 YSYEKL.

Comment on this clonotype: A single base separates this from a much larger clone, so it may be a read error. The J gene is TRBJ1-4, the V gene TRBV12-3 or TRBV12-4; D is unresolved. Trimming left V 6 bases short and J 7 bases short, with 9 bases between. This CDR3 contains 12 residues. The CDR3 reads CASSESGEKLFF. The CDR3 DNA follows: TGTGCCAGCAGCGAGAGTGGTGAAAAACTGTTTTTT.

This clonotype was counted ten times or more. The J gene is TRBJ1-2, the V gene TRBV29-1; D call uncertain. This CDR3 is 12 amino acids long. The germline V gene encodes CDR1 SQVTM and CDR2 ANQGSEA. V was pared by 0 bases and J by 8 bases, with 10 bases between. This chain's CDR3 is CSVEEPMGGYTF. CDR3 DNA: TGCAGCGTTGAAGAGCCCATGGGGGGCTACACCTTC.

This clonotype was detected only a few times. At one end, the junction sequence differs from germline, possibly due to a read error. The CDR3 DNA reads TGCCAGACAGGGTCGTATGGCTACACCTTC. This translates into CQTGSYGYTF. The J gene is TRBJ1-2, the V gene TRBV7-9; 7 bases map to TRBD1. This CDR3 is 10 amino acids long. Germline values: CDR1 SEHNR, CDR2 FQNEAQ (reference sequence).

The chain links TRBV7-8 to TRBJ2-1; 13 bases fit TRBD2. V shed 5 bases and J 0 bases; nucleotides not matched to a gene: 7. The CDR3 spans 18 residues. Germline values: CDR1 SGHVS, CDR2 FQNEAQ. CDR3 sequence: CASSQTSGGASSYNEQFF. CDR3 nucleotide sequence: TGTGCCAGCAGCCAAACTAGCGGGGGGGCCTCCTCCTACAATGAGCAGTTCTTC.

The V call is TRBV19, the J call TRBJ1-5; perhaps TRBD1 as D (5 bases). Germline V lookup: CDR1 LNHDA, CDR2 SQIVND (reference sequence). The CDR3 covers 17 residues. V was trimmed by 3 bases and J by 5 bases, leaving 20 bases between them. The CDR3 nucleotides read TGTGCCAGTAGTATCCGCCCCTGGGACGGGGGGGATCAGCCCCAGCATTTT. Translation gives CASSIRPWDGGDQPQHF.

This clonotype appeared a few times. V usage is TRBV30 and J usage is TRBJ2-7; 7 nucleotides align to TRBD1. V was pared by 5 bases and J by 3 bases, with 13 bases of the junction left unmatched. Germline V lookup: CDR1 GTSNPN, CDR2 SVGIG (reference sequence). The CDR3 is made up of 15 amino acids. The CDR3: CAWATRRQGVYEQYF. Here the CDR3 DNA reads TGTGCCTGGGCGACCCGGCGACAGGGTGTCTACGAGCAGTACTTC.

This clonotype was picked up many times. The V call is TRBV7-6, the J call TRBJ1-5; TRBD1 aligns across 10 bases. The germline V gene encodes CDR1 SGHVS and CDR2 FNYEAQ. The CDR3 length is 16 residues. The J segment lost 4 bases and the V segment lost 2 bases, leaving 5 bases of the junction unmatched. CDR3 in amino acids: CASSLRPGQGNQPQHF. For the CDR3, the DNA is TGTGCCAGCAGCTTACGCCCGGGACAGGGGAATCAGCCCCAGCATTTT.

Many counts were recorded for this clonotype. The chain employs TRBV6-6 and TRBJ1-2; D not resolved. Trimming took 9 bases from V and 2 from J, leaving 10 bases between them. The CDR3 has 12 amino acids. Germline CDR1 reads MNHNY; CDR2 reads SVGAGI (reference sequence). The CDR3 sequence is CARTPANYGYTF. Here the CDR3 DNA reads TGTGCCAGAACACCAGCAAACTATGGCTACACCTTC.

This clonotype was seen at least ten times. This rearrangement joins TRBV12-3 or TRBV12-4 to TRBJ2-7, with 8 bases matching TRBD1. With V trimmed by 6 bases and J by 3 bases, 1 base remained unmatched. The CDR3 runs to 12 residues. CDR3 bases: TGTGCCAGCAGAGGACAGGGCTACGAGCAGTACTTC. It specifies CASRGQGYEQYF.

On this clonotype itself: Since a much larger clone is just one base distant, this may be a read error. The V gene is TRBV27, the J gene TRBJ1-5; D is perhaps TRBD1 (5 bases). Germline V gives CDR1 MNHEY, CDR2 SMNVEV (reference sequence). Trimming took 8 bases from V and 2 from J, leaving 10 bases between them. The CDR3 totals 13 residues. CDR3 nucleotide sequence: TGTGCCAGCCGAAACAGGCGCAATCAGCCCCAGCATTTT. Translation gives CASRNRRNQPQHF.

This clonotype was seen ten or more times. J is TRBJ2-5 and V is TRBV20-1; D not resolved. The V end lost 0 bases, the J end lost 0 bases, and 5 bases lay between the germline ends. CDR3 length equals 13 residues. CDR1 and CDR2 from the germline V gene are DFQATT and SNEGSKA (reference sequence). The CDR3 protein is CSARDWNQETQYF. CDR3 DNA sequence: TGCAGTGCTAGAGACTGGAACCAAGAGACCCAGTACTTC.

At least ten counts were recorded for this clonotype. The chain links TRBV4-3 to TRBJ1-5; no definite D call. Deletions cut 1 base from V and 2 bases from J, with 6 bases between. The CDR3 totals 14 residues. CDR1 is LGHNA and CDR2 is YSLEER in the germline V gene. CDR3 loop: CASSQAAGNQPQHF. CDR3 sequence (DNA): TGCGCCAGCAGCCAAGCGGCAGGCAATCAGCCCCAGCATTTT.